This T cell receptor beta chain was sequenced for a study of blood T cell repertoires in COVID-19. Study at large: PBMCs, B-cell-depleted T cells, or T cells were the source of the cDNA or gDNA that made up the material.

In the original workflow: Amplification of reference gene primers was used by the study to estimate nucleated cell counts. The assay was immunoSEQ multiplex PCR, and TCRdb's table has in-frame clones only and misses some. V and J calls and clone size are copied from that table; D and trimming were computed from the DNA. Altogether just over 300,000 clones are present, 85% to 90% being singletons, with the ten largest covering about 2%. The origin of this receptor is a woman in her twenties or thirties with COVID-19, enrolled during active disease. The sample was peripheral blood.

CDR3 amino acids: CASSLGDLNTEAFF. DNA for the CDR3: TGTGCCAGCAGCTTAGGCGACTTGAACACTGAAGCTTTCTTT. The gene calls are TRBV11-3 and TRBJ1-1; no clear D gene. Trimming shortened V by 1 base and J by 0 bases, and 6 bases separated the two germline ends. Germline V gives CDR1 SGHNT, CDR2 YENEEA. CDR3 length equals 14 residues.